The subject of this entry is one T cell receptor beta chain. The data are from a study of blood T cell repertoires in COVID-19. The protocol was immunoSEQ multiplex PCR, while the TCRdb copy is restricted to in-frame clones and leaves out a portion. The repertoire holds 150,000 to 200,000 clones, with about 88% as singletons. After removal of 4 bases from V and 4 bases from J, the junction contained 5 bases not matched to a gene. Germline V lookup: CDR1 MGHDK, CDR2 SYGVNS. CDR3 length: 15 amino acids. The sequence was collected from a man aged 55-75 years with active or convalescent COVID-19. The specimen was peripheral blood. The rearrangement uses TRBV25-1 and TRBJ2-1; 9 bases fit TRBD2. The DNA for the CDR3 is TGTGCCAGCAGTGCTCCTAGCGGGACGTACAATGAGCAGTTCTTC. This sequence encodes CASSAPSGTYNEQFF.